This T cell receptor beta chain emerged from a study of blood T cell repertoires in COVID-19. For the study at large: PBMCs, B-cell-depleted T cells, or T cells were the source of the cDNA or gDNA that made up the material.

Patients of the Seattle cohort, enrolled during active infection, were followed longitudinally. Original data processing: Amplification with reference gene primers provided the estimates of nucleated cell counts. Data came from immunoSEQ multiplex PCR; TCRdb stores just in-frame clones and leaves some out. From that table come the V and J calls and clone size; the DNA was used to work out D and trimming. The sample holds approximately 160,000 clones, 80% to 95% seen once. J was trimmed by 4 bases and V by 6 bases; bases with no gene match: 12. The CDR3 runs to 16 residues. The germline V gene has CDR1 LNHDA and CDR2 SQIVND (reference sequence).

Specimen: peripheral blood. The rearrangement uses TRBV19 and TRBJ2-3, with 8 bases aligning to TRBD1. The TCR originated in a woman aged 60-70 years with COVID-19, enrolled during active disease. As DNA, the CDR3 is TGTGCCAGTAGGAACACAGGGGGTAGATACTCAGATACGCAGTATTTT. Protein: CASRNTGGRYSDTQYF.